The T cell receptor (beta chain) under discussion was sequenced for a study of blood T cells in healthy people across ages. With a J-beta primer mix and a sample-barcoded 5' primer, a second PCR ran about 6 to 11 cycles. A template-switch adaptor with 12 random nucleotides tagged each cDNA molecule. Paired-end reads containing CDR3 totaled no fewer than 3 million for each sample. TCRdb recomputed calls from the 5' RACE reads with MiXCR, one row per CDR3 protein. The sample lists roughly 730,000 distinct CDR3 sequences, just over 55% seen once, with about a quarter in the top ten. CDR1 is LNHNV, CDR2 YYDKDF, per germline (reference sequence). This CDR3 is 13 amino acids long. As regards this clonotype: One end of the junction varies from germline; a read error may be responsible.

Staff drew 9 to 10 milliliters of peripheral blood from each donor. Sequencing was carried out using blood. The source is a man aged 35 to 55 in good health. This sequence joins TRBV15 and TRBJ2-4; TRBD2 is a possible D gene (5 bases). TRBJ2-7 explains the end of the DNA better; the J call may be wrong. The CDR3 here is CAASTKERVEQYF. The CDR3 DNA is TGTGCCGCCAGCACGAAGGAGAGGGTCGAGCAGTACTTC.